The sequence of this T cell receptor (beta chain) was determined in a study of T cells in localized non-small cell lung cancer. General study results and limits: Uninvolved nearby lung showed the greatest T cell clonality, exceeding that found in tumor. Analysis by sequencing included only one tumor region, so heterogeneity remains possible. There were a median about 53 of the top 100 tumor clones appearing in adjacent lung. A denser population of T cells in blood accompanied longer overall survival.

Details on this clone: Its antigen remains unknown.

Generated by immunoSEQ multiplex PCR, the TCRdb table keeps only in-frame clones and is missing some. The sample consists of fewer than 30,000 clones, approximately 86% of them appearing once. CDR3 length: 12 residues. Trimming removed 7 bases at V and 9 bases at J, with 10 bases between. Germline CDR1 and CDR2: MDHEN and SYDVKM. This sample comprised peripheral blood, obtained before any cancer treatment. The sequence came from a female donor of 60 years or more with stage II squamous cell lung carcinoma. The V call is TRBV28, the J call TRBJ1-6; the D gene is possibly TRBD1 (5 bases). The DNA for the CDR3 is TGTGCCAGCAACGGGGCGGGTTCACCCCTCCACTTT. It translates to CASNGAGSPLHF.